Following are 32 T cell receptor beta chains from one sample sequenced in a study of shared clonotypes between healthy human individuals. Positive CCR7 selection of CD45RO-negative cells yielded the naive CD8 cells, and terminally differentiated effector memory CD45RA+ cells were excluded. Sequenced by immunoSEQ multiplex PCR; TCRdb stores in-frame clones only, minus some. The sample includes about 2.1 million clones, 93% seen only once; the top ten take less than 2%. Sequenced input: naive CD8+ T cells from PBMCs. The receptors derive from a man between 18 and 35 years old in good health. Some clones in this sample may be carry-over from other donors' samples.

The chain carries TRBV7-3 and TRBJ2-5; D is perhaps TRBD2 (6 bases). The J call may not be correct, given that the DNA end is closer to TRBJ2-7. The length of the CDR3 is 14 residues. Germline V CDR1 and CDR2: SGHTA, FQGTGA. The CDR3 reads CASSLEASDYEQYF. The DNA for the CDR3 is TGTGCCAGCAGCTTAGAGGCTAGCGACTACGAGCAGTACTTC.

DNA for the CDR3: TGTGCCATCAGTGAGTCATCGGGGCTAGAGGGGAACACTGAAGCTTTCTTT. Its translation: CAISESSGLEGNTEAFF. The rearrangement uses TRBV10-3 and TRBJ1-1; the D gene is possibly TRBD1 (5 bases). Trimming left V 0 bases short and J 1 base short, with 15 bases between. The CDR3 loop spans 17 amino acids. Germline V gene sequence: CDR1 ENHRY, CDR2 SYGVKD.

This clone has only a few counts. The CDR3, as DNA: TGTGCCAGTAGTATTTCTCATGGGACTGAAGCTTTCTTT. It translates to CASSISHGTEAFF. This chain connects TRBV19 to TRBJ1-1; D gene ambiguous. Trimming removed 3 bases at V and 5 bases at J, with 10 bases between. The CDR3 runs to 13 residues. Germline-derived CDR1 and CDR2 are LNHDA and SQIVND (reference sequence). The full variable domain, with the rest looked up from reference TRBV19 and TRBJ1-1, is DGGITQSPKYLFRKEGQNVTLSCEQNLNHDAMYWYRQDPGQGLRLIYYSQIVNDFQKGDIAEGYSVSREKKESFPLTVTSAQKNPTAFYLCASSISHGTEAFFGQGTRLTVV.

The chain employs TRBV7-3 and TRBJ2-7; TRBD2 matches 9 bases. The V gene end was trimmed by 2 bases and the J gene end by 2 bases; junction bases not matched to a gene: 4. The CDR3 is 15 amino acids. Germline CDR1 reads SGHTA; CDR2 reads FQGTGA. The CDR3: CASSLGVAGAYEQYF. In nucleotides, the CDR3 is TGTGCCAGCAGCTTAGGAGTAGCGGGAGCCTACGAGCAGTACTTC.

CDR3 in amino acids: CASSPRGGGPYEQYF. DNA of the CDR3: TGTGCCAGCAGCCCCAGGGGAGGGGGCCCCTACGAGCAGTACTTC. The chain carries TRBV11-2 and TRBJ2-7, with D perhaps matching TRBD1 or TRBD2 (7 bases each). V dropped 5 bases and J dropped 2 bases, with 16 bases sitting between them. The CDR3 is made up of 15 amino acids. Germline CDR1 reads SGHAT; CDR2 reads FQNNGV.

Notes on this clone: This same CDR3 is encoded by further DNA sequences in the sample. The V and J genes are TRBV6-1 and TRBJ2-7; maybe TRBD2 (7 bases). Trimming stripped 2 bases from V and 0 bases from J, with 11 bases between. Germline V lookup: CDR1 MNHNS, CDR2 SASEGT. CDR3 length: 15 amino acids. CDR3 in DNA: TGTGCCAGCAGTGAAAAGGGGGGGAGCTCCTACGAGCAGTACTTC. Translation gives CASSEKGGSSYEQYF.

The rearrangement joins TRBV28 to TRBJ2-3, with TRBD1 identical over 8 bases. The germline gives CDR1 MDHEN, CDR2 SYDVKM. The V gene end was trimmed by 8 bases and the J gene end by 0 bases; junction bases not matched to a gene: 7. The CDR3 is made up of 15 amino acids. This CDR3 is CASETGVSSTDTQYF. The CDR3 DNA sequence: TGTGCCAGCGAGACAGGGGTATCTAGCACAGATACGCAGTATTTT.

The V and J genes are TRBV6-1 and TRBJ2-7; TRBD2 agrees at 8 bases. Looked up from germline, CDR1 is MNHNS and CDR2 is SASEGT. The V segment lost 4 bases and the J segment 2 bases; nucleotides outside the gene matches: 4. This CDR3 is 14 amino acids long. For the CDR3, the DNA is TGTGCCAGCAGTGTTAGCGGGAACGCCTACGAGCAGTACTTC. As protein: CASSVSGNAYEQYF.

The sample holds one count of this clone. The chain has TRBV14 and TRBJ1-1, with D perhaps matching TRBD1 (6 bases). The ends were cut back, 3 bases at V and 0 bases at J, with 26 bases in the middle. Germline V gene lookup returns CDR1 SGHDN and CDR2 FVKESK. The CDR3 has 20 residues. DNA for the CDR3: TGTGCCAGCAGCCAGTCCCTAGTACCGAGGGGGAGGGTAATGAACACTGAAGCTTTCTTT. Protein product: CASSQSLVPRGRVMNTEAFF.

For this clone: The sample holds other DNA sequences that translate to the same CDR3. The chain has TRBV19 and TRBJ1-1; D not certain. CDR3 length: 13 residues. Germline lookup yields CDR1 LNHDA and CDR2 SQIVND (reference sequence). Trimming removed 3 bases from V and 4 bases from J, with 9 bases in between. CDR3 sequence (DNA): TGTGCCAGTAGTATCCCCGGGTCCACTGAAGCTTTCTTT. It is translated as CASSIPGSTEAFF.

The chain employs TRBV5-1 and TRBJ2-7; D unclear. Trimming shortened V by 0 bases and J by 2 bases, and 15 bases separated the two germline ends. The CDR3 contains 16 residues. Looked up from germline, CDR1 is SGHRS and CDR2 is YFSETQ. In DNA, the CDR3 is TGCGCCAGCAGCTTGGCCGGCAGCCTAATCCCCTACGAGCAGTACTTC. Protein: CASSLAGSLIPYEQYF.

The chain links TRBV30 to TRBJ2-7; 12 nucleotides match TRBD2. Germline V CDR1 and CDR2: GTSNPN, SVGIG (reference sequence). V shed 2 bases, J shed 4 bases, and the junction held 6 bases outside the gene matches. There are 15 residues in the CDR3. CDR3 in DNA: TGTGCCTGGAGTCCGGGACTAGCGGGTTCATACGAGCAGTACTTC. Translating it yields CAWSPGLAGSYEQYF.

This clone was seen a few times. This chain connects TRBV29-1 to TRBJ1-1; no firm D call. Looked up from germline, CDR1 is SQVTM and CDR2 is ANQGSEA. V lost 2 bases, J lost 1 base, and 5 bases lay in between. The CDR3 loop spans 12 amino acids. CDR3 residues: CSVEQPNTEAFF. As DNA, the CDR3 is TGCAGCGTTGAACAGCCGAACACTGAAGCTTTCTTT.

CDR3 nucleotide sequence: TGTGCCAGCAGCCAAGGGGGAGGGACTCTTCAATACGAGCAGTACTTC. Its translation: CASSQGGGTLQYEQYF. This chain joins TRBV14 and TRBJ2-7; TRBD2 matches at 7 bases. The germline V gene has CDR1 SGHDN and CDR2 FVKESK. V gave up 1 base and J gave up 4 bases; unmatched junction bases: 10. There are 16 residues in the CDR3. Full variable domain (remainder filled in from reference TRBV14 and TRBJ2-7): EAGVTQFPSHSVIEKGQTVTLRCDPISGHDNLYWYRRVMGKEIKFLLHFVKESKQDESGMPNNRFLAERTGGTYSTLKVQPAELEDSGVYFCASSQGGGTLQYEQYFGPGTRLTVT.

The chain joins TRBV28 to TRBJ2-1; D not resolved. CDR3 length: 12 amino acids. CDR1 and CDR2 from the germline V gene are MDHEN and SYDVKM. V gave up 5 bases and J gave up 5 bases, with 7 bases separating them. The CDR3 is CASSVRNNEQFF. As DNA, the CDR3 is TGTGCCAGCAGTGTTAGAAACAATGAGCAGTTCTTC.

V and J are TRBV21-1 and TRBJ1-1. TRBV21-1 is noted as a pseudogene. The CDR3 covers 15 residues. CDR3 loop: CASSKVRYRVTEAFF. Here the CDR3 DNA reads TGTGCCAGCAGCAAAGTCCGGTATAGGGTCACTGAAGCTTTCTTT.

The rearrangement links TRBV27 to TRBJ2-1; tentative D call: TRBD1 (6 bases). V was pared by 5 bases and J by 0 bases, with 11 bases between. This CDR3 is built from 15 residues. Per the germline V gene, CDR1 is MNHEY and CDR2 is SMNVEV (reference sequence). CDR3 region: CASSRDRSSYNEQFF. The CDR3 nucleotides are TGTGCCAGCAGTCGAGACAGGAGCTCCTACAATGAGCAGTTCTTC.

The chain joins TRBV28 to TRBJ2-7; D is uncertain. Germline assignment: CDR1 MDHEN and CDR2 SYDVKM. With 2 bases removed from V and 5 bases from J, the gap between germline ends came to 10 bases. CDR3 length: 13 residues. DNA for the CDR3: TGTGCCAGCAGTTTACTGAACTTCGACGAGCAGTACTTC. It specifies CASSLLNFDEQYF.

The chain has TRBV28 and TRBJ2-7; D perhaps matches TRBD1 (5 bases). This CDR3 is built from 18 residues. The germline V gene has CDR1 MDHEN and CDR2 SYDVKM. The V end was cut by 5 bases, the J end by 2 bases, with 25 bases between. The CDR3 coding sequence is TGTGCCAGCAGTCCTCCCACCGACAGCTTATATTTAACCTACGAGCAGTACTTC. It translates to CASSPPTDSLYLTYEQYF.

The V and J genes are TRBV27 and TRBJ1-1; D ambiguous. The CDR3 sequence is 19 residues long. CDR1 MNHEY and CDR2 SMNVEV come from the germline V gene (reference sequence). Trimming took 6 bases from V and 4 from J, leaving 30 bases between them. The CDR3 loop reads CASRLWVGENKIKGTEAFF. In DNA, the CDR3 is TGTGCCAGCAGGCTGTGGGTTGGGGAGAATAAGATTAAAGGCACTGAAGCTTTCTTT.

The chain carries TRBV29-1 and TRBJ2-5; TRBD2 matches 7 bases. J lost 2 bases, V lost 5 bases, and 8 bases had no gene match. Germline CDR1 reads SQVTM; CDR2 reads ANQGSEA. This CDR3 has 14 residues. CDR3 sequence (DNA): TGCAGCGTTATCGGCGGGAGCTCACAAGAGACCCAGTACTTC. Protein: CSVIGGSSQETQYF.

This rearrangement joins TRBV13 to TRBJ2-7; D might be TRBD1 (6 bases). The CDR3 is made up of 17 amino acids. CDR1 is PRHDT and CDR2 is FYEKMQ in the germline V gene (reference sequence). The V end lost 0 bases, the J end lost 1 base, and 16 bases lay between the germline ends. CDR3 protein: CASSLGPGALSSYEQYF. In DNA, the CDR3 is TGTGCCAGCAGCTTAGGGCCAGGGGCGTTATCATCCTACGAGCAGTACTTC.

This clone was seen once. This chain joins TRBV28 and TRBJ2-7, with D perhaps TRBD2 (6 bases). From germline, CDR1 is MDHEN and CDR2 SYDVKM. The CDR3 loop spans 15 amino acids. With 5 bases removed from V and 2 bases from J, the gap between germline ends came to 16 bases. The CDR3 protein is CASSTGVGRPYEQYF. The CDR3 DNA is TGTGCCAGCAGTACCGGTGTCGGGAGACCCTACGAGCAGTACTTC.

This clone was detected only once. The V call is TRBV9, the J call TRBJ2-3; D might be TRBD1 or TRBD2, each matching 7 bases. CDR1 and CDR2 from the germline V gene are SGDLS and YYNGEE. Trimming stripped 4 bases from V and 5 bases from J, with 20 bases between. The CDR3 totals 16 residues. CDR3 amino acids: CASSPRWEGAQDTQYF. CDR3 DNA: TGTGCCAGCAGCCCCAGATGGGAGGGGGCGCAAGATACGCAGTATTTT.

The chain employs TRBV9 and TRBJ1-2; 7 nucleotides agree with TRBD1. The V segment lost 0 bases and the J segment 2 bases; nucleotides outside the gene matches: 13. The V gene's germline CDR1 is SGDLS and CDR2 YYNGEE. CDR3 length equals 18 residues. The CDR3 spells CASSVAWDRQPLNYGYTF. CDR3 nucleotides: TGTGCCAGCAGCGTAGCGTGGGACAGACAGCCCCTAAACTATGGCTACACCTTC.

This chain connects TRBV27 to TRBJ2-1; D is possibly TRBD1 (6 bases). Deletions cut 6 bases from V and 4 bases from J, with 16 bases between. CDR1 and CDR2 from the germline V gene are MNHEY and SMNVEV (reference sequence). This CDR3 region has 15 residues. For the CDR3, the DNA is TGTGCCAGCAGCTACAGAGGCAGGGGTTACAATGAGCAGTTCTTC. Protein sequence: CASSYRGRGYNEQFF.

This chain joins TRBV27 and TRBJ2-7; D remains ambiguous. The CDR3 extends over 14 amino acids. Trimming took off 4 bases at V and 6 bases at J, with 16 bases between the two ends. CDR1 and CDR2 (germline): MNHEY, SMNVEV (reference sequence). CDR3 in amino acids: CASSSGLVWGEQYF. As DNA, the CDR3 is TGTGCCAGCAGTTCGGGCTTGGTGTGGGGCGAGCAGTACTTC.

Comment on this clone: The identical CDR3 is also encoded by other nucleotide sequences in the sample. The chain has TRBV29-1 and TRBJ1-2; 9 bases line up with TRBD1. Germline V gene lookup returns CDR1 SQVTM and CDR2 ANQGSEA. This CDR3 spans 11 amino acids. The V gene end was trimmed by 6 bases and the J gene end by 5 bases; junction bases not matched to a gene: 1. The CDR3 reads CSVDRGYGYTF. In DNA form, the CDR3 reads TGCAGCGTGGACAGGGGATATGGCTACACCTTC.

This clone was detected once. V usage is TRBV19 and J usage is TRBJ2-6, with TRBD1 matching over 7 bases. Losses at the gene ends were 5 bases for V and 2 bases for J; bases not matched to a gene: 6. Looked up from germline, CDR1 is LNHDA and CDR2 is SQIVND (reference sequence). The CDR3 consists of 16 residues. Written as DNA, the CDR3 is TGTGCCAGTAGTTTGACAGGGCTAGCTGGGGCCAACGTCCTGACTTTC. It codes for CASSLTGLAGANVLTF.

V is TRBV7-9 and J is TRBJ2-1, with 10 bases identical to TRBD1. Germline CDR1 reads SEHNR; CDR2 reads FQNEAQ (reference sequence). This CDR3 contains 16 residues. V shed 5 bases and J 10 bases; nucleotides not matched to a gene: 14. Here the CDR3 reads CASSPTYRQGAMEQFF. CDR3 sequence (DNA): TGTGCCAGCAGCCCTACCTATCGACAGGGGGCGATGGAGCAGTTCTTC.

The chain recombines TRBV29-1 with TRBJ1-1; D gene unclear. From germline, CDR1 is SQVTM and CDR2 ANQGSEA. With 3 bases removed from V and 10 bases from J, the gap between germline ends came to 21 bases. The CDR3 length is 14 residues. CDR3 in amino acids: CSVDPRRQPLGAFF. The CDR3 DNA sequence: TGCAGCGTTGATCCGCGACGGCAGCCCCTAGGAGCTTTCTTT.

As concerns this clone: Other DNA sequences within the sample encode an identical CDR3. This rearrangement joins TRBV27 to TRBJ2-7; D is unclear. Germline loops: CDR1 MNHEY, CDR2 SMNVEV (reference sequence). The CDR3 consists of 14 residues. Trimming removed 3 bases at V and 0 bases at J, with 9 bases between. Here the CDR3 DNA reads TGTGCCAGCAGTTTTGGCAGAAGCTCCTACGAGCAGTACTTC. Encoded protein: CASSFGRSSYEQYF.